The rows below give T cell receptor beta chains drawn from one sample of a study of response to subunit inactivated influenza vaccine. TCRdb ran MiXCR on the RT-PCR reads and lists one entry per CDR3 protein. The sample consists of about half a million distinct CDR3 sequences, roughly 9.8% of them appearing once. Sequenced material: PBMCs from blood, taken roughly 46 days after vaccination. All receptors come from a man in his forties or fifties who received an inactivated influenza vaccine. CDR3s include the opening cysteine and the closing phenylalanine or tryptophan. Fields, in order: clone size, V gene, D gene, J gene, CDR3 length, CDR3 DNA, CDR3 protein. The D gene is left open where the match is weak. Size tells how often a clone was seen (once, few, many) or the class of an expanded clone, and some rows leave it out.

>many|TRBV29-1|.|TRBJ2-5|12
TGCAGCGTTGTAACATCCCCGGAGACCCAGTACTTC
CSVVTSPETQYF
>many|TRBV20-1|.|TRBJ2-3|12
TGCAGTGCCACGCGGGAAACAGATACGCAGTATTTT
CSATRETDTQYF
>.|TRBV5-1|TRBD2|TRBJ2-3|18
TGCGCCAGCAGCTTGGCTATTTTGGGACTAGCGAGCACAGATACGCAGTATTTT
CASSLAILGLASTDTQYF
>few|TRBV12-3/TRBV12-4|.|TRBJ2-5|16
TGTGCCAGCAGGGGTTTACCACTAGGCCCCCAAGAGACCCAGTACTTC
CASRGLPLGPQETQYF
>.|TRBV7-8|TRBD2|TRBJ2-1|15
TGTGCCAGCAGCTCCTCAGCGGGGGGGCCGGTTGAGCAGTTCTTC
CASSSSAGGPVEQFF
>.|TRBV19|.|TRBJ1-6|13
TGTGCCAGTGGGGAGGTCTATAATTCACCCCTCCACTTT
CASGEVYNSPLHF
>few|TRBV5-1|TRBD1|TRBJ2-7|15
TGCGCCAGCAGCTTTTCCGGGACAGGGACCTACGAGCAGTACTTC
CASSFSGTGTYEQYF
>.|TRBV7-2|.|TRBJ1-1|17
TGTGCCAGCAGCCGGACATTTGAGTTGGGGGGGGCCACTGAAGCTTTCTTT
CASSRTFELGGATEAFF
>few|TRBV9|.|TRBJ2-5|14
TGTGCCAGCAGCGTGTCGAAAAAACAAGAGACCCAGTACTTC
CASSVSKKQETQYF
>few|TRBV12-3/TRBV12-4|.|TRBJ2-7|13
TGTGCCAGCAGTGCTGGCGTGGGGGGCGAGCAGTACTTC
CASSAGVGGEQYF
>.|TRBV4-3|.|TRBJ2-1|16
TGCGCCAGCAGCCAAGAAGCAGGGAGCTCCTACAATGAGCAGTTCTTC
CASSQEAGSSYNEQFF
>many|TRBV20-1|.|TRBJ1-5|14
TGCAGTGCTAGAGGGGTCTATAGCAATCAGCCCCAGCATTTT
CSARGVYSNQPQHF
>many|TRBV20-1|.|TRBJ2-1|15
TGCAGTGCTAGAGATCGGAGGACTCCTTACAATGAGCAGTTCTTC
CSARDRRTPYNEQFF
>.|TRBV7-2|TRBD2|TRBJ2-7|15
TGTGCCAGCAGCTCCGGGGGGGGATTCACCTACGAGCAGTACTTC
CASSSGGGFTYEQYF
>many|TRBV3-1|TRBD2|TRBJ2-5|15
TGTGCCAGCAGCCAGAGACTAGCCGGAACTGAGACCCAGTACTTC
CASSQRLAGTETQYF
>.|TRBV20-1|.|TRBJ2-2|21
TGCAGTGCTAGAGTTTGGGGAGGTCAGCCTCGTATTAGAGGGAACACCGGGGAGCTGTTTTTT
CSARVWGGQPRIRGNTGELFF
>few|TRBV7-2|.|TRBJ2-2|16
TGTGCCAGCAGCTCCTCACCCAGTCTGAACACCGGGGAGCTGTTTTTT
CASSSSPSLNTGELFF
>.|TRBV7-2|TRBD1|TRBJ2-7|15
TGTGCCAGCAGCTCCGAGACAGGGGGCCGATACGAGCAGTACTTC
CASSSETGGRYEQYF
>many|TRBV5-1|TRBD1|TRBJ2-1|16
TGCGCCAGCAGCTTGGACCGGGACAGCTCCTACAATGAGCAGTTCTTC
CASSLDRDSSYNEQFF
>many|TRBV12-3/TRBV12-4|.|TRBJ2-7|14
TGTGCCAGCAGCCGCCTGCTGGCGACTCACGAGCAGTACTTC
CASSRLLATHEQYF
>few|TRBV20-1|TRBD2|TRBJ2-5|15
TGCAGTGCCAGAGGACTAGCGGGAGATTCAGAGACCCAGTACTTC
CSARGLAGDSETQYF
>many|TRBV7-2|TRBD1|TRBJ2-5|17
TGTGCCAGCAGCTTAGGCGTGGGACAGGGGAAGGTAGAGACCCAGTACTTC
CASSLGVGQGKVETQYF
>.|TRBV7-2|.|TRBJ2-5|14
TGTGCCAGCAGCTTAGCGCACGGAGGGGAGACCCAGTACTTC
CASSLAHGGETQYF
>.|TRBV12-3/TRBV12-4|.|TRBJ2-5|16
TGTGCCAGCAGTTTAGGGAGCGGGCCCACGCAAGAGACCCAGTACTTC
CASSLGSGPTQETQYF
>few|TRBV6-5|.|TRBJ2-2|13
TGTGCCACCACAGGGCTCCCCGGCGGGGAGCTGTTTTTT
CATTGLPGGELFF
>few|TRBV27|TRBD1|TRBJ1-2|15
TGTGCCAGCAGTCCTCAGACAGGGAGTACCTATGGCTACACCTTC
CASSPQTGSTYGYTF
>few|TRBV5-6|.|TRBJ2-7|16
TGTGCCAGCAGCCAGGCATGGGACATTGACTCCTACGAGCAGTACTTC
CASSQAWDIDSYEQYF
>.|TRBV12-3/TRBV12-4|TRBD2|TRBJ2-5|16
TGTGCCAGCAGTTTAGAGGGGACTAGCGGGGGGTGGGCCCAGTACTTC
CASSLEGTSGGWAQYF
>many|TRBV12-3/TRBV12-4|.|TRBJ2-2|17
TGTGCCAGCAGTCCCACCCGAGGCAGCCTTGCAACCGGGGAGCTGTTTTTT
CASSPTRGSLATGELFF
>.|TRBV28|TRBD2|TRBJ2-7|11
TGTGCTAGCGGGGGATTCTACGAGCAGTACTTC
CASGGFYEQYF
>many|TRBV11-2|.|TRBJ1-1|13
TGTGCCAGCAGCCTGGGGCGTTACACTGAAGCTTTCTTT
CASSLGRYTEAFF
>.|TRBV5-1|TRBD2|TRBJ2-7|16
TGCGCCAGCAGCTTGGGGGGGACTAGCGCCTCCTACGAGCAGTACTTC
CASSLGGTSASYEQYF
>.|TRBV11-2|.|TRBJ2-1|16
TGTGCCAGCACTAACGGCCAGTCGGGGGCTTACAATGAGCAGTTCTTC
CASTNGQSGAYNEQFF
>few|TRBV20-1|TRBD2|TRBJ2-1|13
TGCAGTGGGCGGGGGGCCCTTTACAATGAGCAGTTCTTC
CSGRGALYNEQFF
>many|TRBV7-9|TRBD2|TRBJ2-3|17
TGTGCCAGCAGCTTTACTAGCGGGAGGGGCCCCACAGATACGCAGTATTTT
CASSFTSGRGPTDTQYF
>.|TRBV24-1|TRBD1|TRBJ2-1|15
TGTGCCACCAGTGACCCCGGGACAGGGGAACGTGAGCAGTTCTTC
CATSDPGTGEREQFF
>few|TRBV9|.|TRBJ2-5|14
TGTGCCAGCGGCCCAGAGGGGGGAAAAGAGACCCAGTACTTC
CASGPEGGKETQYF
>few|TRBV7-9|.|TRBJ2-7|11
TGTGCCAGCAGCGGCGACACCGAGCAGTACTTC
CASSGDTEQYF
>.|TRBV7-7|.|TRBJ2-5|15
TGTGCCAGCAGCTTAGGGACTCTGGGTGCGGAGACCCAGTACTTC
CASSLGTLGAETQYF
>.|TRBV5-1|.|TRBJ2-7|15
TGCGCCAGCAGCGGAAGGGGGGGGCCGCCCTACGAGCAGTACTTC
CASSGRGGPPYEQYF
>few|TRBV29-1|.|TRBJ2-2|13
TGCAGCGTTCATCAGGGGTCCACCGGGGAGCTGTTTTTT
CSVHQGSTGELFF
>.|TRBV11-2|.|TRBJ2-2|17
TGTGCCAGCAGCTTAGATCCCCACAGCGGGCGAACCGGGGAGCTGTTTTTT
CASSLDPHSGRTGELFF
>few|TRBV15|.|TRBJ2-2|14
TGTGCCACCAGCAGGGACACAGCACCCGGGGAGCTGTTTTTT
CATSRDTAPGELFF